This entry describes one T cell receptor beta chain. Its specificity is not known. Trimming pared 7 bases from V and 1 base from J, leaving 11 bases between. CDR3 length: 13 amino acids. Germline V lookup: CDR1 MNHEY, CDR2 SVGAGI. Researchers grouped second doses given at about 4 or about 12 weeks into one pool. The protocol was immunoSEQ multiplex PCR, while the TCRdb copy is restricted to in-frame clones and leaves out a portion. This sample has 46,000 or so clones, with roughly 88% found just once. The data were taken from a study of T cell responses to AZD1222 COVID-19 vaccine. Whole-study results and caveats: Spike-specific TCR breadth and depth grew following two AZD1222 doses.

The sequences come from peripheral blood, collected 28 days after the second AZD1222 dose. This TCR derives from an adult who received the AZD1222 COVID-19 vaccine. V usage is TRBV6-5 and J usage is TRBJ2-7; D is possibly TRBD1 (5 bases). This CDR3 is CASTRAGSYEQYF. The CDR3 DNA sequence: TGTGCCAGCACGCGAGCAGGGTCCTACGAGCAGTACTTC.